These 29 T cell receptor beta chains were sequenced from one sample in a study of blood T cells in healthy people across ages. The second PCR ran roughly 7 to 12 cycles with a sample-barcoded 5' primer and J-beta primers. Each CDR3 protein gets one entry after TCRdb re-called the 5' RACE reads with MiXCR. This sample has roughly 1.9 million distinct CDR3 sequences, with roughly two fifths found just once. The sample was blood. These receptors all stem from a human donor in good health.

This clonotype has only a few counts. This chain uses TRBV9 with TRBJ2-7, with a tentative D call TRBD2 (5 bases). Germline V CDR1 and CDR2: SGDLS, YYNGEE. The CDR3 runs 11 residues. Trimming stripped 0 bases from V and 9 bases from J, with 7 bases between. CDR3: CASSVARGQYF. The CDR3 DNA reads as TGTGCCAGCAGCGTAGCTCGGGGGCAGTACTTC.

In this sample, this clonotype turned up a few times. The chain carries TRBV3-1 and TRBJ1-1, with 7 bases fitting TRBD1. The CDR3 has 15 residues. V lost 4 bases, J lost 7 bases, and 12 bases stayed unmatched. CDR1 LGHDT and CDR2 YNNKEL come from the germline V gene (reference sequence). The CDR3 nucleotides read TGTGCCAGCAGCCGCGGGAACAGGGGATGGAGTGAAGCTTTCTTT. Residues: CASSRGNRGWSEAFF.

This chain connects TRBV12-3 or TRBV12-4 to TRBJ1-1; D may be TRBD1 (6 bases). This CDR3 comprises 13 residues. V was cut by 1 base and J by 6 bases, with 9 bases left in between. CDR3 sequence (DNA): TGTGCCAGCAGTTTAGACAGGGCTGCTGAAGCTTTCTTT. It specifies CASSLDRAAEAFF.

This sequence joins TRBV20-1 and TRBJ1-2; 9 bases fit TRBD1. The J segment lost 6 bases and the V segment lost 6 bases, leaving 14 bases of the junction unmatched. This CDR3 comprises 15 residues. Germline V gene sequence: CDR1 DFQATT, CDR2 SNEGSKA (reference sequence). This CDR3 reads CSADIWDRDSDGYTF. For the CDR3, the DNA is TGCAGTGCCGATATATGGGACAGGGATTCGGATGGCTACACCTTC.

There are a few counts of this clonotype. The J gene is TRBJ2-5, the V gene TRBV5-1; perhaps TRBD2 as D (6 bases). The assigned J gene may be wrong: the sequence end matches TRBJ2-7 better. There are 15 residues in the CDR3. Germline V gene sequence: CDR1 SGHRS, CDR2 YFSETQ. The CDR3 DNA reads as TGCGCCAGCACGCTCGGGGGATTCGCTTCCTACGAGCAGTACTTC. Protein product: CASTLGGFASYEQYF.

This clonotype was counted between two and nine times. This CDR3 is CASSFTGPLDEAFF. The DNA for the CDR3 is TGTGCCAGCAGTTTTACCGGGCCCCTAGATGAAGCTTTCTTT. The rearrangement links TRBV12-3 or TRBV12-4 to TRBJ1-1, with unresolved D. Trimming removed 3 bases from V and 7 bases from J, with 15 bases in between. CDR3 size: 14 residues.

The rearrangement joins TRBV6-2 or TRBV6-3 to TRBJ1-2; a possible D gene is TRBD1 (6 bases). This CDR3 has 14 amino acids. Germline CDR1 and CDR2: MNHEY and SVGEGT. The V end lost 10 bases, the J end lost 2 bases, and 17 bases lay between the germline ends. CDR3 sequence reads: CATVPGHGNYGYTF. The CDR3 DNA is TGTGCCACCGTCCCGGGACACGGAAACTATGGCTACACCTTC.

This clonotype was seen at least ten times. Here the CDR3 DNA reads TGTGCCAGCAGCTGGGCCCATCACAATGAGCAGTTCTTC. The encoded protein is CASSWAHHNEQFF. V and J are TRBV7-2 and TRBJ2-1; no definite D call. Germline CDR1 is SGHTA and CDR2 is FQGNSA. The length of the CDR3 is 13 residues. V lost 4 bases, J lost 5 bases, and 9 bases lay in between.

This clonotype occurred a few times. V usage is TRBV7-8 and J usage is TRBJ2-5, with 10 bases identical to TRBD2. This CDR3 has 16 amino acids. Germline V gene data show CDR1 as SGHVS and CDR2 as FQNEAQ. With 6 bases clipped from V and 4 bases from J, the junction kept 11 bases outside the gene matches. CDR3 sequence (DNA): TGTGCCAGCAGTAAAGCGGGGGGGCCAGGACGAGAGACCCAGTACTTC. Its protein is CASSKAGGPGRETQYF.

The rearrangement joins TRBV29-1 to TRBJ2-3, with a tentative D call TRBD2 (5 bases). The germline gives CDR1 SQVTM, CDR2 ANQGSEA. This CDR3 region has 16 residues. The V gene lost 4 bases and the J gene lost 0 bases, with 17 bases spanning the gap. CDR3 nucleotides: TGCAGCGTTGTTTCCCCAGCGGATACTAGCACAGATACGCAGTATTTT. This translates into CSVVSPADTSTDTQYF.

This clonotype was counted a few times. The chain couples TRBV29-1 to TRBJ1-2; TRBD1 agrees at 7 bases. From germline, CDR1 is SQVTM and CDR2 ANQGSEA. Trimming at V came to 6 bases and at J to 4 bases, leaving 5 bases not matched to a gene. This CDR3 is 12 amino acids long. CDR3 DNA sequence: TGCAGCGTACGACAGGGCCTCTATGGCTACACCTTC. Protein product: CSVRQGLYGYTF.

V is TRBV24-1 and J is TRBJ2-5, with TRBD2 identical over 11 bases. The germline V gene encodes CDR1 KGHDR and CDR2 SFDVKD. This CDR3 has 17 residues. The ends lost 2 bases at V and 1 base at J; junction bases unmatched: 5. The CDR3, as DNA: TGTGCCACCAGTGATTCGGGGACTAGCGGCTTCCAAGAGACCCAGTACTTC. As protein: CATSDSGTSGFQETQYF.

There are a few counts of this clonotype. The chain uses TRBV7-2 and TRBJ2-3, with 11 bases that match TRBD2. The CDR3 loop spans 14 amino acids. The ends lost 3 bases at V and 7 bases at J; junction bases unmatched: 3. Germline lookup yields CDR1 SGHTA and CDR2 FQGNSA. The DNA of the CDR3 is TGTGCCAGCAGCTTTAGCGGGGGGGAGTATACGCAGTATTTT. Its protein is CASSFSGGEYTQYF.

J is TRBJ1-1 and V is TRBV6-5, with 8 bases that match TRBD1. Germline V gene sequence: CDR1 MNHEY, CDR2 SVGAGI. The CDR3 spans 14 residues. With 6 bases clipped from V and 0 bases from J, the junction kept 3 bases outside the gene matches. CDR3 sequence: CASRPDRVNTEAFF. The DNA of the CDR3 is TGTGCCAGCAGGCCGGACAGGGTGAACACTGAAGCTTTCTTT.

The sample holds a few counts of this clonotype. The chain links TRBV4-1 to TRBJ2-3; 7 bases match TRBD2. V shed 1 base, J shed 3 bases, and the junction held 4 bases outside the gene matches. This CDR3 comprises 15 residues. The germline gives CDR1 MGHRA, CDR2 YSYEKL. The DNA for the CDR3 is TGCGCCAGCAGCCAAGTGGACGGGGGGACAGATACGCAGTATTTT. Its protein product is CASSQVDGGTDTQYF.

CDR3 DNA sequence: TGTGCCAGCAATAGCTTGGGGGGCAATCAGCCCCAGCATTTT. It specifies CASNSLGGNQPQHF. The chain carries TRBV6-1 and TRBJ1-5; maybe TRBD1 (5 bases). V was trimmed by 7 bases and J by 2 bases, leaving 12 bases between them. The CDR3 is made up of 14 amino acids. Per germline, CDR1 MNHNS and CDR2 SASEGT.

This clonotype was recorded a few times. This rearrangement joins TRBV7-9 to TRBJ1-6; 9 positions match TRBD1. Germline trimming cut 1 base from V and 2 bases from J; bases unmatched to any gene: 15. CDR1 is SEHNR and CDR2 is FQNEAQ in the germline V gene (reference sequence). The CDR3 contains 21 residues. CDR3 loop: CASSLGVWDRDTGTYNSPLHF. Written as DNA, the CDR3 is TGTGCCAGCAGCTTAGGAGTTTGGGACAGGGATACGGGAACCTATAATTCACCCCTCCACTTT. Complete variable domain (other parts from reference TRBV7-9 and TRBJ1-6): DTGVSQNPRHKITKRGQNVTFRCDPISEHNRLYWYRQTLGQGPEFLTYFQNEAQLEKSRLLSDRFSAERPKGSFSTLEIQRTEQGDSAMYLCASSLGVWDRDTGTYNSPLHFGNGTRLTVT.

About this clonotype: At one of its ends the junction is not consistent with the germline gene, which may arise from a read error. DNA of the CDR3: TGTGCCTGCAGCTCGACCGCGCGTTGGGCGGACAGGGGAGGGAATGAGCAGTTCTTC. This encodes CACSSTARWADRGGNEQFF. This rearrangement joins TRBV7-8 to TRBJ2-1; 9 bases are a match to TRBD1. The CDR3 is made up of 19 amino acids. Germline CDR1 and CDR2: SGHVS and FQNEAQ.

This clonotype has more than one count but fewer than ten. DNA of the CDR3: TGCAGTGCTAGCCCGGGCAGGGGGGACACTGAAGCTTTCTTT. It encodes CSASPGRGDTEAFF. The rearrangement links TRBV20-1 to TRBJ1-1, with 7 bases identical to TRBD1. The J segment lost 3 bases and the V segment lost 3 bases, leaving 7 bases of the junction unmatched. The CDR3 runs to 14 residues. Germline V lookup: CDR1 DFQATT, CDR2 SNEGSKA (reference sequence).

Many counts were recorded for this clonotype. The chain joins TRBV5-1 to TRBJ1-5; D unclear. V was pared by 0 bases and J by 0 bases, with 10 bases between. The CDR3 is 16 amino acids. Germline V lookup: CDR1 SGHRS, CDR2 YFSETQ. This CDR3 is CASSLGPDPSNQPQHF. The DNA of the CDR3 is TGCGCCAGCAGCTTGGGGCCTGACCCTAGCAATCAGCCCCAGCATTTT.

The chain combines TRBV20-1 with TRBJ2-1; D perhaps matches TRBD1 (7 bases). The germline gives CDR1 DFQATT, CDR2 SNEGSKA (reference sequence). V lost 5 bases and J 3 bases, leaving 14 bases between the germline ends. The CDR3 has 14 residues. The CDR3 coding sequence is TGCAGTGCTCGAGGGGGGACAGACTACAATGAGCAGTTCTTC. Its protein product is CSARGGTDYNEQFF.

This clonotype has more than one count but fewer than ten. The V gene is TRBV29-1, the J gene TRBJ2-3; D is uncertain. CDR1 is SQVTM, CDR2 ANQGSEA, per germline. The CDR3 extends over 15 amino acids. V lost 2 bases and J lost 4, with 16 bases in between. The CDR3 sequence: CSVELGIVEADTQYF. The CDR3 coding sequence is TGCAGCGTTGAACTGGGGATTGTTGAGGCAGATACGCAGTATTTT.

V gene TRBV7-9 combines with J gene TRBJ2-1, with 7 positions matching TRBD1. The germline CDR1 and CDR2 sequences are SEHNR and FQNEAQ (reference sequence). This CDR3 has 12 residues. The junction had 7 bases not matched to a gene; V was cut back by 5 bases and J by 12 bases. This CDR3 reads CASSPWDSGQFF. The CDR3 DNA is TGTGCCAGCAGCCCTTGGGACAGTGGGCAGTTCTTC.

The chain is built from TRBV24-1 and TRBJ1-2; D is ambiguous. Looked up from germline, CDR1 is KGHDR and CDR2 is SFDVKD. The germline V and J ends were trimmed by 5 bases and 8 bases, with 14 bases remaining between them. The CDR3 has 13 residues. The CDR3 reads CATSVGDWAGYTF. CDR3 coding DNA: TGTGCCACCAGTGTCGGGGATTGGGCCGGCTACACCTTC.

The chain couples TRBV5-1 to TRBJ2-6; 7 bases align to TRBD1. The CDR3 spans 16 residues. The J segment lost 2 bases and the V segment lost 4 bases, leaving 6 bases of the junction unmatched. Looked up from germline, CDR1 is SGHRS and CDR2 is YFSETQ. The CDR3: CASSPGTDTGANVLTF. The CDR3 DNA sequence: TGCGCCAGCAGCCCGGGGACAGACACTGGGGCCAACGTCCTGACTTTC.

The rearrangement joins TRBV4-3 to TRBJ2-7, with D unresolved. CDR1 and CDR2 from the germline V gene are LGHNA and YSLEER. This CDR3 is 15 amino acids long. V gave up 1 base and J gave up 4 bases, with 14 bases separating them. In DNA form, the CDR3 reads TGCGCCAGCAGCCAAGGGATTCTCTTTCCATACGAGCAGTACTTC. Translating it yields CASSQGILFPYEQYF.

This clonotype has only a few counts. The rearrangement links TRBV7-9 to TRBJ1-2; 10 bases agree with TRBD1. The CDR3 totals 13 residues. Germline CDR1 SEHNR, CDR2 FQNEAQ (reference sequence). The junction had 3 bases not matched to a gene; V was cut back by 7 bases and J by 4 bases. The chain's CDR3 is CASTGQGPYGYTF. Here the CDR3 DNA reads TGTGCCAGCACGGGACAGGGGCCCTATGGCTACACCTTC.

The chain has TRBV15 and TRBJ2-2; D unclear. This CDR3 spans 14 amino acids. V was shortened by 4 bases and J by 1 base, with 7 bases between the two germline ends. Germline lookup yields CDR1 LNHNV and CDR2 YYDKDF (reference sequence). In DNA form, the CDR3 reads TGTGCCACCAGCACAGAGGTGAACACCGGGGAGCTGTTTTTT. Amino acid sequence: CATSTEVNTGELFF. Full variable domain (remainder filled in from reference TRBV15 and TRBJ2-2): DAMVIQNPRYQVTQFGKPVTLSCSQTLNHNVMYWYQQKSSQAPKLLFHYYDKDFNNEADTPDNFQSRRPNTSFCFLDIRSPGLGDTAMYLCATSTEVNTGELFFGEGSRLTVL.

The genes are TRBV20-1 and TRBJ1-2, with 9 positions matching TRBD1. The CDR3 has 13 residues. The germline CDR1 and CDR2 sequences are DFQATT and SNEGSKA (reference sequence). The V gene end was trimmed by 6 bases and the J gene end by 8 bases; junction bases not matched to a gene: 10. The chain's CDR3 is CSAGDREVYGYTF. The CDR3 nucleotides are TGCAGTGCCGGGGACAGGGAGGTTTACGGCTACACCTTC.